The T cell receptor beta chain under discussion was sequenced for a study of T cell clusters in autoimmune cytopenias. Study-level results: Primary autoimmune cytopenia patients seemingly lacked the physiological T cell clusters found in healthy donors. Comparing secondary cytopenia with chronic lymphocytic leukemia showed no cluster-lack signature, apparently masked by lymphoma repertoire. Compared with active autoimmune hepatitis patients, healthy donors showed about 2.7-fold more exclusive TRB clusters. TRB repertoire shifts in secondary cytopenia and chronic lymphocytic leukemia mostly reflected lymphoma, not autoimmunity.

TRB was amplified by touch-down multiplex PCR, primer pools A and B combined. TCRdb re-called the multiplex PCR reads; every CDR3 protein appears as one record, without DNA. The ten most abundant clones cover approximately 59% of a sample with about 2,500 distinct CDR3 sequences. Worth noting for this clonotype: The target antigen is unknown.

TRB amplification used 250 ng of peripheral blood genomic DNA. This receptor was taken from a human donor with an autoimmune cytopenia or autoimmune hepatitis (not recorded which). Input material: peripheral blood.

The CDR3 is CASSYWGAVNEQFF. The V and J genes are TRBV6-6 and TRBJ2-1; the TRBD1 assignment by TCRdb is unverifiable without DNA. This CDR3 has 14 amino acids. Germline CDR1 reads MNHNY; CDR2 reads SVGAGI (reference sequence).